These 10 T cell receptor beta chains share one sample of origin, sequenced in a study of PD-1 blockade in mismatch repair-deficient tumors (dated by TCRdb to the late 2010s). Library generation was performed with the immunoSEQ multiplex PCR assay. TCRdb provides this immuneACCESS table in a form limited to in-frame rearrangements. Some clones are lacking; in checked studies, under half of them reflect an unresolved V gene, and why the rest are absent is not known. This sample has roughly 70,000 clones in its table, and about 72% of those were observed once. In total, the top ten clones hold 4.5% to 6% of the sample. The material was peripheral blood, obtained 2 weeks after starting pembrolizumab. Source of these receptors: an adult with mismatch repair-deficient cancer.

This clone showed up just once. The rearrangement joins TRBV7-9 to TRBJ1-1; D uncertain. In germline, CDR1 is SEHNR, CDR2 FQNEAQ (reference sequence). V dropped 3 bases and J dropped 1 base, with 6 bases sitting between them. CDR3 size: 13 residues. The chain's CDR3 is CASSFTGNTEAFF. CDR3 coding DNA: TGTGCCAGCAGCTTTACCGGGAACACTGAAGCTTTCTTT.

The V and J genes are TRBV5-1 and TRBJ2-5; TRBD2 agrees at 9 bases. CDR1 is SGHRS and CDR2 is YFSETQ in the germline V gene. Trimming at V came to 3 bases and at J to 5 bases, leaving 5 bases not matched to a gene. The CDR3 extends over 14 amino acids. Here the CDR3 DNA reads TGCGCCAGCAGCTCGGGACTAGCATCGGAGACCCAGTACTTC. It codes for CASSSGLASETQYF.

The chain employs TRBV5-1 and TRBJ2-3, with D possibly being TRBD1 or TRBD2 (7 bases each). Trimming took off 5 bases at V and 9 bases at J, with 16 bases between the two ends. The CDR3 sequence is 13 residues long. The germline V gene has CDR1 SGHRS and CDR2 YFSETQ. In nucleotides, the CDR3 is TGCGCCAGCAGGGAAGCGGGACAGCACACGCAGTATTTT. Protein product: CASREAGQHTQYF.

In this sample, this clone turned up a few times. This chain connects TRBV7-2 to TRBJ1-2; D possibly corresponds to TRBD1 (5 bases). Deletions cut 6 bases from V and 6 bases from J, with 20 bases between. Germline CDR1 is SGHTA and CDR2 is FQGNSA. The CDR3 has 15 residues. CDR3 amino acids: CASSLFDRTRDGYTF. CDR3 bases: TGTGCCAGCAGTCTCTTCGACCGGACCAGGGATGGCTACACCTTC.

The genes are TRBV6-6 and TRBJ1-4; D ambiguous. The germline V gene has CDR1 MNHNY and CDR2 SVGAGI (reference sequence). V gave up 8 bases and J gave up 4 bases, with 11 bases separating them. This CDR3 is built from 13 residues. This chain's CDR3 is CASHAGVNEKLFF. The CDR3 DNA reads as TGTGCCAGCCACGCCGGGGTTAATGAAAAACTGTTTTTT.

V is TRBV6-5 and J is TRBJ2-3, with D perhaps being TRBD1 or TRBD2 (5 bases each). CDR1 and CDR2 from the germline V gene are MNHEY and SVGAGI. V shed 6 bases and J shed 3 bases, with 10 bases lying between them. This CDR3 contains 13 residues. CDR3 residues: CASRGTGTDTQYF. As DNA, the CDR3 is TGTGCCAGCAGGGGGACGGGTACAGATACGCAGTATTTT.

This chain joins TRBV14 and TRBJ2-3; TRBD2 aligns across 7 bases. The J segment lost 3 bases and the V segment lost 3 bases, leaving 9 bases of the junction unmatched. Germline CDR1 and CDR2: SGHDN and FVKESK. The CDR3 runs to 16 residues. The CDR3 loop is CASSQDRTSGTDTQYF. In DNA form, the CDR3 reads TGTGCCAGCAGCCAGGATCGGACTAGTGGGACAGATACGCAGTATTTT.

The chain links TRBV5-1 to TRBJ2-4, with 9 positions matching TRBD2. CDR1 and CDR2 from the germline V gene are SGHRS and YFSETQ. Trimming at V came to 0 bases and at J to 6 bases, leaving 4 bases not matched to a gene. The CDR3 totals 15 residues. This CDR3 is CASSLGSGGVNIQYF. CDR3 nucleotides: TGCGCCAGCAGCTTGGGTAGCGGGGGAGTAAACATTCAGTACTTC.

The chain has TRBV14 and TRBJ2-4; TRBD2 aligns across 11 bases. V was pared by 3 bases and J by 0 bases, with 10 bases of the junction left unmatched. Germline assignment: CDR1 SGHDN and CDR2 FVKESK. This CDR3 comprises 19 residues. The CDR3 coding sequence is TGTGCCAGCAGCCATACACTAGCGGGAGCTGGGGTAGCCAAAAACATTCAGTACTTC. Residues: CASSHTLAGAGVAKNIQYF. Drawing the rest from reference TRBV14 and TRBJ2-4, the complete variable domain is EAGVTQFPSHSVIEKGQTVTLRCDPISGHDNLYWYRRVMGKEIKFLLHFVKESKQDESGMPNNRFLAERTGGTYSTLKVQPAELEDSGVYFCASSHTLAGAGVAKNIQYFGAGTRLSVL.

This clone was detected a few times. The V and J genes are TRBV4-1 and TRBJ1-2; D possibly corresponds to TRBD1 (6 bases). Germline lookup yields CDR1 MGHRA and CDR2 YSYEKL. V gave up 4 bases and J gave up 5 bases, with 14 bases separating them. This CDR3 contains 14 residues. The CDR3 nucleotides read TGCGCCAGCAGCCCTGTCGGTGGACAGTATGGCTACACCTTC. It specifies CASSPVGGQYGYTF.